The present TCR beta chain was sequenced within a study of blood T cell repertoires in COVID-19. Study as a whole: Some COVID-19 samples were acute and others convalescent; all came from the United States, Italy and Spain. The cDNA or gDNA used as material had been derived from T cells, B-cell-depleted T cells, or PBMCs.

CDR1 is LGHNA and CDR2 is YSLEER in the germline V gene. After removal of 1 base from V and 6 bases from J, the junction contained 15 bases not matched to a gene. The length of the CDR3 is 18 residues. This clone appeared once. Original processing notes: Reference gene primer amplification gave nucleated cell count estimates. This table comes from immunoSEQ multiplex PCR, and its TCRdb copy is limited to in-frame clones, with some not included. That table supplies the V and J calls and clone size; D and trimming were determined from the DNA. The sample contains 90,000 to 100,000 clones, 70% to 85% of which appear only once.

The J gene is TRBJ2-7, the V gene TRBV4-3; TRBD1 matches at 10 bases. The clonotype was recovered from a man between 65 and 85 years old with active or convalescent COVID-19. What was sequenced was peripheral blood. CDR3 bases: TGCGCCAGCAGCCAAGGTTCGATTTTGTGGGGACAGGGGTCCGAGCAGTACTTC. Amino acid sequence: CASSQGSILWGQGSEQYF.